Detailed here is one T cell receptor (beta chain). CDR3 length: 17 amino acids. Sequencing was performed with immunoSEQ multiplex PCR; in TCRdb, only in-frame clones are kept and a portion is missing. The sample has 720,000 or so clones, approximately 83% seen once. The sample belongs to a study of shared T cell receptors in the human thymus. This sample was shared with a second study, whose subject was human thymus T cells. Turning to that study: Overlap was high between thymic repertoires from unrelated individuals, as reported in related research.

The chain employs TRBV21-1 and TRBJ2-2; no DNA check was done on the table's D call, TRBD2. TRBV21-1 constitutes a pseudogene. The receptor's source is a girl under three years old with a congenital heart defect. The sample consisted of thymocytes. The CDR3 is CASRPLRGGGKAGELFF. CDR3 bases: TGTGCCAGCAGACCCCTGCGGGGGGGCGGTAAGGCCGGGGAGCTGTTTTTT.